The rows below give T cell receptor beta chains drawn from one sample of a study of blood T cell repertoires in COVID-19. Some clones are missing from TCRdb's copy, which holds only in-frame ones; the method was immunoSEQ multiplex PCR. The repertoire consists of hundreds of thousands of clones, with roughly 86% occurring once and the leading ten covering roughly 1.9%. Sequencing was carried out using peripheral blood. Receptors were obtained from a woman aged 25 to 39 with COVID-19, enrolled during active disease. Each CDR3 is given with its conserved first and last residue. D genes are given only for firm matches. Expanded clones are given a class, and other clones once, few, many or no size at all.

DNA: TGTGCCAGCGCGGACAGGGGCACTGAAGCTTTCTTT
CDR3: CASADRGTEAFF
size: .
J: TRBJ1-1
D: TRBD1
V: TRBV6-5

DNA: TGTGCCAGCAGCCCGATGAGAGCGGGGGGGATAGAGACCCAGTACTTC
CDR3: CASSPMRAGGIETQYF
size: .
J: TRBJ2-5
D: TRBD2
V: TRBV7-9

DNA: TGTGCCAGCAGCCGAAGGGACAGAGAGACCCAGTACTTC
CDR3: CASSRRDRETQYF
size: once
J: TRBJ2-5
D: TRBD1
V: TRBV2

DNA: TGTGCCATCAGTGCCGGGACAGGGACCAATGAGCAGTTCTTC
CDR3: CAISAGTGTNEQFF
size: .
J: TRBJ2-1
D: TRBD1
V: TRBV10-3

DNA: TGTGCCAGCAGCTTAGAAGGGACAGGGGGATTTAACTATGGCTACACCTTC
CDR3: CASSLEGTGGFNYGYTF
size: .
J: TRBJ1-2
D: TRBD1
V: TRBV7-2

DNA: TGTGCCAGCAGTTACGGGACAGACACAGATACGCAGTATTTT
CDR3: CASSYGTDTDTQYF
size: .
J: TRBJ2-3
D: TRBD1
V: TRBV6-2/TRBV6-3

DNA: TGTGCCAGCAGTGACCCGGGGACAGGGGGCGGTGGAAACACCATATATTTT
CDR3: CASSDPGTGGGGNTIYF
size: .
J: TRBJ1-3
D: TRBD1
V: TRBV25-1

DNA: TGTGCCACCCGAGGGTTGGCGGGAAGGAACACTGAAGCTTTCTTT
CDR3: CATRGLAGRNTEAFF
size: .
J: TRBJ1-1
D: .
V: TRBV6-5

DNA: TGTGCCAGCAGTGAGAGGGGGGGAAATCAGCCCCAGCATTTT
CDR3: CASSERGGNQPQHF
size: .
J: TRBJ1-5
D: .
V: TRBV2

DNA: TGTGCCAGCAGCCAAGGGACATCTGAAGCTTTCTTT
CDR3: CASSQGTSEAFF
size: .
J: TRBJ1-1
D: .
V: TRBV11-2

DNA: TGTGCCAGCAGCTCCCAGGCCACTAGCGGAAAGTTTAATGAGCAGTTCTTC
CDR3: CASSSQATSGKFNEQFF
size: .
J: TRBJ2-1
D: TRBD2
V: TRBV14

DNA: TGTGCCAGCAGCCAGGGAATCGACACTGAAGCTTTCTTT
CDR3: CASSQGIDTEAFF
size: .
J: TRBJ1-1
D: .
V: TRBV6-5

DNA: TGTGCCACCAGTGACCCCTTGCGGGGGGGCACAGATACGCAGTATTTT
CDR3: CATSDPLRGGTDTQYF
size: .
J: TRBJ2-3
D: TRBD2
V: TRBV24-1

DNA: TGTGCCAGCAGCCCCAGGGAGCGGGGGAACACCGGGGAGCTGTTTTTT
CDR3: CASSPRERGNTGELFF
size: few
J: TRBJ2-2
D: TRBD2
V: TRBV7-2

DNA: TGTGCCAGCAGTGAACTGGGAGACTATGGCTACACCTTC
CDR3: CASSELGDYGYTF
size: .
J: TRBJ1-2
D: .
V: TRBV25-1

DNA: TGTGCCACCAGTTCAACGGGTACTAACTATGGCTACACCTTC
CDR3: CATSSTGTNYGYTF
size: .
J: TRBJ1-2
D: .
V: TRBV24-1

DNA: TGTGCCAGCAGCTTCTTGAACACTGAAGCTTTCTTT
CDR3: CASSFLNTEAFF
size: .
J: TRBJ1-1
D: .
V: TRBV5-5

DNA: TGTGCCAGCAGCCCCACCTTCGGGTACGAGCAGTACTTC
CDR3: CASSPTFGYEQYF
size: .
J: TRBJ2-7
D: .
V: TRBV7-2

DNA: TGCAGCGTTTCACAGGGGATTTATGGCTACACCTTC
CDR3: CSVSQGIYGYTF
size: .
J: TRBJ1-2
D: TRBD1
V: TRBV29-1

DNA: TGTGCCAGCAGGTTACAGTTGAACACTGAAGCTTTCTTT
CDR3: CASRLQLNTEAFF
size: .
J: TRBJ1-1
D: .
V: TRBV28

DNA: TGTGCCAGCAGTTATGGTCCAGCGGCCCTCTACGAGCAGTACTTC
CDR3: CASSYGPAALYEQYF
size: once
J: TRBJ2-7
D: .
V: TRBV6-2/TRBV6-3

DNA: TGCGCCAGCAGCCAAGAAGGCAGGGGGGATTCACCCCTCCACTTT
CDR3: CASSQEGRGDSPLHF
size: .
J: TRBJ1-6
D: TRBD1
V: TRBV4-3

DNA: TGTGCCAGCAGCTCCCCGGGTAGGCCCAATGAGCAGTTCTTC
CDR3: CASSSPGRPNEQFF
size: .
J: TRBJ2-1
D: .
V: TRBV11-3